This T cell receptor beta chain was found in a study of blood T cells in healthy people across ages (dated by TCRdb to 2014 to 2015). Concerning the study at large: In model experiments, template switching captured roughly one uniquely barcoded TCR beta cDNA molecule for every two T cells. To track age-related changes in TCR beta repertoire diversity, the study relied on deep sequencing normalized with unique cDNA molecular identifiers. Donors were grouped into four age groups: young (average 16 years), middle-aged (roughly 37), aged (approximately 58) and long-lived (less than 85). To avoid experimental bias, donors of different ages were spread randomly across the sequencing lanes. Using the same blood draw, the study looked at two additional independent replicas of 1 million unique cDNA reads for two donors, one aged 18 to 30 and the other aged 80 or older. Broad study findings and their caveats: The long-lived group showed more naive CD4+ T cells, fewer expanded clones and increased TCR diversity than the aged group, suggesting age selection. Because the CMV infection status of the donors was unknown, age-related changes in expanded clonotypes may potentially have been confounded. Conclusive comparison of naive and antigen-experienced compartments was prevented by the profiling of bulk unsorted PBMCs. A strong correlation was found between observed TCR beta diversity and the percentage of naive T cells measured by flow cytometry. Estimates of total diversity based on one million sequenced T cells were considered lower bounds and underestimates. As age increased, observed TCR beta diversity per million T cells dropped in a roughly linear way, and a significant reduction was already evident by age approximately 40.

Donors were a few dozen systemically healthy Caucasian individuals from Russia aged 6 to 90 years. Each donor gave ten milliliters of peripheral blood, drawn into EDTA-treated Vacutainer tubes. Ficoll-Paque density-gradient centrifugation was used to isolate PBMCs, with at least 7 million per sample. Total RNA was extracted from PBMCs with Trizol reagent, with at least 5.5 micrograms obtained per sample. For every donor, an aliquot of PBMCs went through flow cytometry to measure the percentages of naive CD45RAhigh/CD27high T cells. This clonotype was counted between two and nine times. What this receptor recognizes is not known. No quality values exist for individual bases; no much larger clone is one base distant. V trim: 5 bases; J trim: 0 bases; unmatched bases: 16. The CDR3, from cysteine to phenylalanine, totals 19 residues. Only the CDR3 DNA stays, 57 bases, in frame from base 1. CDR1 is given as MNHEY and CDR2 as SMNVEV, both from the germline V gene (reference sequence).

The method behind the library was 5' RACE. This sample was sequenced with an Illumina HiSeq 2500. The second PCR ran for about 7 to 11 cycles and used a J-beta primer mix along with a sample-barcoded 5' primer. A template-switch 5' adaptor carrying 12 random nucleotides introduced a unique molecular identifier onto each TCR beta cDNA molecule. At least 3 million CDR3-containing paired-end reads were obtained from each sample. First-strand cDNA was synthesized from all RNA with the Mint cDNA synthesis kit, primed by a TRBC-specific oligonucleotide. All cDNA was treated with uracil-DNA glycosylase and then went through a first 18-cycle PCR with the universal primers M1SS and BC2_uni_R. The study's own analysis went as follows. Each sample was normalized by randomly selecting 1 million high-quality reads, each carrying a distinct molecular identifier. Reads sharing molecular identifiers were discarded rather than binned into consensus sequences. MiTCR, with a Q25 quality threshold and the strictest error-elimination algorithm, was used for CDR3 identification, clonotype clustering and error correction. Lower-bound total TCR beta diversity was estimated with a nonparametric unseen species model using Euler transformation. TCRdb took the public reads, trimmed them with fastp at Q25, ran MiXCR for clone calling and kept in-frame beta chains. Here each entry gathers all rows of one CDR3 protein and keeps the most common genes and DNA. TCRdb, not the authors, supplied the V and J calls. A total of about 1.8 million distinct CDR3 sequences appear in this sample, roughly 49% of them only once. The top ten clonotypes cover around 2.1% of the sample.

The chain is encoded by TRBV27 joined to TRBJ2-1; 7 nucleotides in the junction match TRBD2. What was sequenced was blood. The sequence came from a woman between 40 and 50 years old in good health. The CDR3: CASSTAQYPPGGSYNEQFF. The bases are TGTGCCAGCAGTACTGCCCAATATCCTCCGGGGGGCTCCTACAATGAGCAGTTCTTC.